The rows below give T cell receptor beta chains drawn from one sample of a study of tumor-infiltrating lymphocytes in oesophageal squamous cell carcinoma. In TCRdb, the PCR reads were re-called with MiXCR into one record per CDR3 protein. The sample carries approximately 10,000 distinct CDR3 sequences, under 70% recorded once. The sample taken for sequencing was esophageal tumor tissue. The source of these receptors is a male donor with esophageal squamous cell carcinoma. CDR3s include the opening cysteine and the closing phenylalanine or tryptophan. D genes are given only for firm matches. Clone size is not always given. Where it is, it says once, few, many or a class for expanded clones.

TRBV4-2	TRBD2	many	TRBJ2-1	TGTGCCAGCAGCCAAGCGGGCCGGGAGGCCTACAATGAGCAGTTCTTC	CASSQAGREAYNEQFF
TRBV7-8	TRBD2	-	TRBJ2-1	TGTGCCAGCAGCCCCTTACTAGCGGGGGGCAACAATGAGCAGTTCTTC	CASSPLLAGGNNEQFF
TRBV5-1	TRBD2	-	TRBJ2-1	TGCGCCAGCAGCTCTAGCGGGAGGGGCGGCAATGAGCAGTTCTTC	CASSSSGRGGNEQFF
TRBV7-2	TRBD2	-	TRBJ2-1	TGTGCCAGCAGCTTAGTTGTAGCGGGAAGATACAATGAGCAGTTCTTC	CASSLVVAGRYNEQFF
TRBV5-1	TRBD2	-	TRBJ2-5	TGCGCCAGCAGCTCGATGGGACTAGCGGGAGAAGTGGGAGAGACCCAGTACTTC	CASSSMGLAGEVGETQYF
TRBV6-2/TRBV6-3	TRBD2	-	TRBJ2-5	TGTGCCAGCAGTTACAAAGCGGGGGCCACCTCCTACAATGAGCAGTACTTC	CASSYKAGATSYNEQYF
TRBV12-5	TRBD2	many	TRBJ2-7	TGTGCTAGTGGCCACGGGGGGGCGGGGGAGCAGTACTTC	CASGHGGAGEQYF
TRBV7-9	TRBD2	-	TRBJ2-5	TGTGCCAGCAGCTCACTTAGCGGGAGAGGGAAGGAGACCCAGTACTTC	CASSSLSGRGKETQYF
TRBV7-9	-	-	TRBJ1-3	TGTGCCAGCAGCTTATACAGGGATGGAAACACCATATATTTT	CASSLYRDGNTIYF
TRBV7-3	TRBD2	few	TRBJ2-6	TGTGCCAGCAGCTTAGGACCGGGGCTAGCGGGCCTCTCTGGGGCCAACGTCCTGACTTTC	CASSLGPGLAGLSGANVLTF
TRBV7-8	TRBD1	-	TRBJ1-2	TGTGCCAGCAGCTTTACGGGACAGGGGAATAGGGGCTACACCTTC	CASSFTGQGNRGYTF
TRBV7-2	TRBD2	large	TRBJ2-5	TGTGCCAGCAGCTTGAACGGGGGGATGCGAGAGACCCAGTACTTC	CASSLNGGMRETQYF
TRBV6-6	-	-	TRBJ1-6	TGTGCCAGCAGTCAGGGACGAAACAATAATTCACACCTCCACTTT	CASSQGRNNNSHLHF
TRBV4-1	TRBD2	-	TRBJ2-1	TGTGCCAGCAGCCAAGACTACGGGGGGAATGAGCAGTTCTTC	CASSQDYGGNEQFF
TRBV11-2	-	few	TRBJ2-7	TGTGCCAGCAGCTTAATCGGGGAGCTGTACTTC	CASSLIGELYF
TRBV19	-	-	TRBJ1-2	TGTGCCAGTAGGGTAGGCCCGGAAGCCTATGGCTACACCTTC	CASRVGPEAYGYTF
TRBV5-4	-	-	TRBJ2-1	TGTGCCAGCAGCCCCGTATCTGCGCGGGATAATGAGCAGTTCTTC	CASSPVSARDNEQFF
TRBV24-1	-	medium-sized	TRBJ2-7	TGTGCCACCAGTCCCCCGCAGGGCTACGAGCAGTACTTC	CATSPPQGYEQYF
TRBV2	TRBD1	-	TRBJ2-6	TGTGCCAGCAGTGAAACCCTTACAGGGGCTGGGGCCAACGTCCTGACTTTC	CASSETLTGAGANVLTF
TRBV12-3/TRBV12-4	TRBD2	medium-sized	TRBJ2-7	TGTGCCAGCAGTTTCTGGACTAGCGGGAGACTCGAGCAGTACTTC	CASSFWTSGRLEQYF
TRBV6-1	TRBD2	medium-sized	TRBJ2-1	TGTGCCAGCAGGGGACTAGGTGGCTACAATGAGCAGTTCTTC	CASRGLGGYNEQFF
TRBV7-8	-	few	TRBJ2-3	TGTGCCAGCAGCTTAGACAGGGGAGGAGATACGCAGTATTTT	CASSLDRGGDTQYF
TRBV6-1	-	many	TRBJ1-2	TGTGCCAGCAGTTATTCCCCTACCGGCAACCCCTACACCTTC	CASSYSPTGNPYTF
TRBV20-1	TRBD1	-	TRBJ2-1	TGCAGTGCTAGGTCAGGGGGACAGGGGGCCTATGAGCAGTTCTTC	CSARSGGQGAYEQFF
TRBV7-9	-	-	TRBJ1-2	TGTGCCAGCAGCGTGATAAGCGGTGATTATGGCTACACCTTC	CASSVISGDYGYTF
TRBV6-1	-	many	TRBJ1-4	TGTGCCAGCAGTGAAGCGCTGCGTAAGGAAGACCCCAATGAAAAACTGTTTTTT	CASSEALRKEDPNEKLFF
TRBV7-2	-	few	TRBJ2-7	TGTGCCAGCAGCTCAGGGACGGAGACCTACGAGCAGTACTTC	CASSSGTETYEQYF
TRBV7-2	-	few	TRBJ2-2	TGTGCCAGCAGCTTAGCCAGGACGAACACCGGGGAGCTGTTTTTT	CASSLARTNTGELFF
TRBV18	-	-	TRBJ2-1	TGTGCCAGCTCACCACCCCTTGGTTCGGGTGAGCAGTTCTTC	CASSPPLGSGEQFF
TRBV28	-	-	TRBJ2-7	TGTGCCAGCAGGGCTACAACAGGGACACAGTACTTC	CASRATTGTQYF
TRBV12-3/TRBV12-4	TRBD1	-	TRBJ1-2	TGTGCCAGCTTAACTCAGGGACAGGGGGATGGCTACACCTTC	CASLTQGQGDGYTF
TRBV7-9	TRBD1	-	TRBJ2-1	TGTGCCAGCAGAAGAGAGGGGGCTGAGCAGTTCTTC	CASRREGAEQFF
TRBV7-9	TRBD2	-	TRBJ2-3	TGTGCCAGCAGCTTAGGGCTAGCGGCTGGCACGCAGTATTTT	CASSLGLAAGTQYF
TRBV18	TRBD1	few	TRBJ2-7	TGTGCCAGCTCACCCCGACAGGGGGATGACGAGCAGTACTTC	CASSPRQGDDEQYF
TRBV20-1	-	-	TRBJ2-5	TGCAGTGCTGAACAACAAGGCCAAGAGACCCAGTACTTC	CSAEQQGQETQYF
TRBV28	-	many	TRBJ1-4	TGTGCCAGCAGTTTCCGGGTTGGCGGGGAAAAACTGTTTTTT	CASSFRVGGEKLFF
TRBV15	-	few	TRBJ2-7	TGTGCCACCAGCAGAGATTTAGGTTTCCCGTACAATGAGCAGTACTTC	CATSRDLGFPYNEQYF
TRBV5-4	-	many	TRBJ2-5	TGTGCCAGCAGCTTGGTACACAGCCAAGAGACCCAGTACTTC	CASSLVHSQETQYF
TRBV7-2	-	-	TRBJ2-1	TGTGCCAGCAGCTTAGTCTCCTACAATGAGCAGTTCTTC	CASSLVSYNEQFF
TRBV7-3	-	-	TRBJ1-1	TGTGCCAGCAGCTCCAACAGGAACACTGAAGCTTTCTTT	CASSSNRNTEAFF
TRBV12-3/TRBV12-4	TRBD1	-	TRBJ2-1	TGTGCCAGCAGTTCCGGGACAGGACATGAGCAGTTCTTC	CASSSGTGHEQFF
TRBV6-1	TRBD2	many	TRBJ2-3	TGTGCCAGCAGCAAGACTAGCGGGAGGACAGATACGCAGTATTTT	CASSKTSGRTDTQYF
TRBV7-3	-	-	TRBJ2-3	TGTGCCAGCAGTGAACAGGGTCCGAACACCGGGGAGCTGTATTTT	CASSEQGPNTGELYF